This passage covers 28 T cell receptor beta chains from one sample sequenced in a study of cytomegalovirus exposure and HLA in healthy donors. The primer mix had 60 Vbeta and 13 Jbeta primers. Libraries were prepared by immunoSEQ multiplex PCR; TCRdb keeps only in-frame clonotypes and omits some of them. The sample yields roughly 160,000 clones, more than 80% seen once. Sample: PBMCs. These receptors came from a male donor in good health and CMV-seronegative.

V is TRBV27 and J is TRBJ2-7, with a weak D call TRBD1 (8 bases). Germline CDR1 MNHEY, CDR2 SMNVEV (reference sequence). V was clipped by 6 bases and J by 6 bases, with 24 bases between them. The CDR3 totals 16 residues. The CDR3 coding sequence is TGTGCCAGCAGCTCAAGGACAGGGAGGGTCGGGACCGAGCAGTACTTC. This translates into CASSSRTGRVGTEQYF.

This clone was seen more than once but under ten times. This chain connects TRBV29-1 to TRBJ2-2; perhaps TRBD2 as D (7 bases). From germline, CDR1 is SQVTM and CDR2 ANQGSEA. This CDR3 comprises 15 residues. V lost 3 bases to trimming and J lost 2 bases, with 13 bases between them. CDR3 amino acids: CSVDGGGFNTGELFF. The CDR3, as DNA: TGCAGCGTTGATGGCGGGGGCTTTAACACCGGGGAGCTGTTTTTT.

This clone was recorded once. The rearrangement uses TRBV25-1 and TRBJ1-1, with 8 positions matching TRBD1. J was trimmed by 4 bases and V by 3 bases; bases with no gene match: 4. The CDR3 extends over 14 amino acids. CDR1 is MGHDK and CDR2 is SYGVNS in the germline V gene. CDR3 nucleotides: TGTGCCAGCAGTGACTACAGGGGGACCACTGAAGCTTTCTTT. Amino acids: CASSDYRGTTEAFF.

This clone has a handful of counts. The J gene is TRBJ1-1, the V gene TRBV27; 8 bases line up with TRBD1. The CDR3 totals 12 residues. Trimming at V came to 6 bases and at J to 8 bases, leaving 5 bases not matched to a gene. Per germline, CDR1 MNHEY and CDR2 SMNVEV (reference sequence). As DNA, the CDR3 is TGTGCCAGCAGAAAACAGGGGGGAGAAGCTTTCTTT. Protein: CASRKQGGEAFF.

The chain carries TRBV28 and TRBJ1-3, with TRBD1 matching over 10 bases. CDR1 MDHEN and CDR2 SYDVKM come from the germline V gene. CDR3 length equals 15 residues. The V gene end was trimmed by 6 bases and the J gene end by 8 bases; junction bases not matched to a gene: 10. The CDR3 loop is CASSQWTGGKYTIYF. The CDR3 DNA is TGTGCCAGCAGCCAATGGACAGGGGGTAAATACACCATATATTTT.

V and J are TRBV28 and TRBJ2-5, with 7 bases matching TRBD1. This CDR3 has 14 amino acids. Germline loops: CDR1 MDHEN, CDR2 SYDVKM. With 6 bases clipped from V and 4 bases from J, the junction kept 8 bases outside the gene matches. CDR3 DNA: TGTGCCAGCAGCCAAGACAGGGTAGGAGAGACCCAGTACTTC. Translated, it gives CASSQDRVGETQYF.

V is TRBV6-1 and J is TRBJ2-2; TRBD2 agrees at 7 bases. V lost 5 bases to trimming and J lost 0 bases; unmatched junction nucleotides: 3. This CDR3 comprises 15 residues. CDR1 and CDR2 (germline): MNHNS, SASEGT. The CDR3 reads CASSFGLANTGELFF. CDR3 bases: TGTGCCAGCAGTTTTGGACTAGCGAACACCGGGGAGCTGTTTTTT.

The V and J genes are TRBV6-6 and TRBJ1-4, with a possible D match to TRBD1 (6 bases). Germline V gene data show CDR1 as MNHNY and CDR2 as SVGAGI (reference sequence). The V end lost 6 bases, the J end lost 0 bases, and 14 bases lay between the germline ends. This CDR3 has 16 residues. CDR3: CASSPRGLATNEKLFF. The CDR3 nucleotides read TGTGCCAGCAGCCCCAGGGGCCTCGCAACTAATGAAAAACTGTTTTTT.

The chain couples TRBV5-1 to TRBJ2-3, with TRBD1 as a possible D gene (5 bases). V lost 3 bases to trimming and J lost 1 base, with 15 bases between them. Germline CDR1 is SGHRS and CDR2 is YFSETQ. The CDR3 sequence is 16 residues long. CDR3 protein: CASSWGRGRGTDTQYF. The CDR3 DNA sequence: TGCGCCAGCAGCTGGGGTAGGGGCAGGGGCACAGATACGCAGTATTTT.

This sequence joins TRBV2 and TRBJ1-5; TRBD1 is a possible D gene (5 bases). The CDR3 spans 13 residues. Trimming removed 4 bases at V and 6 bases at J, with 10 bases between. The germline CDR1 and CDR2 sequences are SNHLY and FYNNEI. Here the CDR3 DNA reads TGTGCCAGCAGTGGGGGGGTGGGTCAGCCCCAGCATTTT. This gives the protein CASSGGVGQPQHF.

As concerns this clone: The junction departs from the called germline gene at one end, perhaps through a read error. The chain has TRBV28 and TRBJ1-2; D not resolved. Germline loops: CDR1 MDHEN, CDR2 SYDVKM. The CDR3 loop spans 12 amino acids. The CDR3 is CARWEWESSYPF. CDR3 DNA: TGTGCCAGGTGGGAATGGGAGTCGAGCTACCCCTTC.

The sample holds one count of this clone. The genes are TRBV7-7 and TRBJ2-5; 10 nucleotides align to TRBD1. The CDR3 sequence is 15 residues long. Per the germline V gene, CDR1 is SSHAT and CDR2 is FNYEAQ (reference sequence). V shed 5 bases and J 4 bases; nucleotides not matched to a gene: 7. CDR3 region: CASSTRQGAGETQYF. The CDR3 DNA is TGTGCCAGCAGCACAAGACAGGGGGCAGGAGAGACCCAGTACTTC. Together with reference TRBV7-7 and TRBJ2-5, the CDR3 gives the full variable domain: GAGVSQSPRYKVTKRGQDVTLRCDPISSHATLYWYQQALGQGPEFLTYFNYEAQPDKSGLPSDRFSAERPEGSISTLTIQRTEQRDSAMYRCASSTRQGAGETQYFGPGTRLLVL.

The DNA for the CDR3 is TGTGCCAGCAGCTTAGAATCAGGTGGCTTCGAAGAAGCTTTCTTT. Translation gives CASSLESGGFEEAFF. The chain carries TRBV7-9 and TRBJ1-1; D gene unclear. Trimming removed 1 base from V and 8 bases from J, with 17 bases in between. Per the germline V gene, CDR1 is SEHNR and CDR2 is FQNEAQ (reference sequence). The CDR3 has 15 residues.

The CDR3, as DNA: TGTGCCATCAGTGAGTCTGGGACTAGCGGGCCTACGCAGTATTTT. It yields the protein CAISESGTSGPTQYF. The chain joins TRBV10-3 to TRBJ2-3; TRBD2 agrees at 12 bases. The CDR3 is 15 amino acids. The V segment lost 0 bases and the J segment 8 bases; nucleotides outside the gene matches: 3. The germline CDR1 and CDR2 sequences are ENHRY and SYGVKD.

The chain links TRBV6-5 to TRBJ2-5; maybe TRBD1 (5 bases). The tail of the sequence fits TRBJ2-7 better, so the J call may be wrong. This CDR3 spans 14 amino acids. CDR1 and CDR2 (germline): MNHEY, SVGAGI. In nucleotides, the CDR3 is TGTGCCAGCAGAATCCAGGGATCCTCCTACGAGCAGTACTTC. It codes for CASRIQGSSYEQYF.

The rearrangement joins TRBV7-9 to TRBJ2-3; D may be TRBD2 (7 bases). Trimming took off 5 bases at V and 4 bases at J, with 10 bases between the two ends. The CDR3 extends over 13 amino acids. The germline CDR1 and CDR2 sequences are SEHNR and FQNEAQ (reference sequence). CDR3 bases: TGTGCCAGCAGCGGGGGGGCTTCAGATACGCAGTATTTT. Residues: CASSGGASDTQYF.

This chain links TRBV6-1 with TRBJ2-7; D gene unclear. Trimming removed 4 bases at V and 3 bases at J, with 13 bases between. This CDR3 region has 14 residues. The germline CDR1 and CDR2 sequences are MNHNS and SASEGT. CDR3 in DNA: TGTGCCAGCAGTGTTTCAGGCCTTTACTACGAGCAGTACTTC. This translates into CASSVSGLYYEQYF.

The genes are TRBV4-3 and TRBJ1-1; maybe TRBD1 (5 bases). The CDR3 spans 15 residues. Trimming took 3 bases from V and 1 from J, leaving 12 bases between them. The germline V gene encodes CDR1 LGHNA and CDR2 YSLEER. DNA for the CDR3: TGCGCCAGCAGCCAGAGAGACAGAGCGAACACTGAAGCTTTCTTT. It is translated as CASSQRDRANTEAFF.

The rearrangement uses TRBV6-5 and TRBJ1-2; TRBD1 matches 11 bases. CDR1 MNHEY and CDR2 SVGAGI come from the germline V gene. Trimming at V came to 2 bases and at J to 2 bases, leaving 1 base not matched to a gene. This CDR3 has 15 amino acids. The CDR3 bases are TGTGCCAGCAGTTACGGACAGGGGGCGAACTATGGCTACACCTTC. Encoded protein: CASSYGQGANYGYTF.

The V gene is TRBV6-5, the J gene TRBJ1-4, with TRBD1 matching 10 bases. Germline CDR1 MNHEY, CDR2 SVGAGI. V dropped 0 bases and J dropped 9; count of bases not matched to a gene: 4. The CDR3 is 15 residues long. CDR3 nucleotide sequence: TGTGCCAGCAGTTACTCCCGGGACAGGGGCCAAAAACTGTTTTTT. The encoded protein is CASSYSRDRGQKLFF.

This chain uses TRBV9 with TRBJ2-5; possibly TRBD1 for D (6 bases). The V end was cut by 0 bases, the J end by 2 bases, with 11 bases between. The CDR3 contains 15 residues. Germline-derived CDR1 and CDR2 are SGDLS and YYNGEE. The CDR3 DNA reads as TGTGCCAGCAGCGTAGGAGGGGACATTCAAGAGACCCAGTACTTC. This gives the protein CASSVGGDIQETQYF. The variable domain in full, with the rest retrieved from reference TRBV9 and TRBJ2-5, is DSGVTQTPKHLITATGQRVTLRCSPRSGDLSVYWYQQSLDQGLQFLIQYYNGEERAKGNILERFSAQQFPDLHSELNLSSLELGDSALYFCASSVGGDIQETQYFGPGTRLLVL.

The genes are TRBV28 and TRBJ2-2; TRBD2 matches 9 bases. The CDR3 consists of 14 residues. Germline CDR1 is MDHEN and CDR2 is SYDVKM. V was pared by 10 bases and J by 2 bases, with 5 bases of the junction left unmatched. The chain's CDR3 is CAIRRGGNTGELFF. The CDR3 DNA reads TGTGCCATCCGGCGGGGGGGCAACACCGGGGAGCTGTTTTTT.

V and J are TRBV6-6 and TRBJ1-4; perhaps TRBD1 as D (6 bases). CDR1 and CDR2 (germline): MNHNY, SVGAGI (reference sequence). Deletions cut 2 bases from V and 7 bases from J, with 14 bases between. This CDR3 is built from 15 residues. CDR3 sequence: CASSYGLDSPEKLFF. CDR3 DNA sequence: TGTGCCAGCAGTTACGGCTTGGACAGCCCTGAAAAACTGTTTTTT.

CDR3 bases: TGTGCCAGCAGTTACTCGTCACAGGGACGGGGCTACACCTTC. Translation: CASSYSSQGRGYTF. J is TRBJ1-2 and V is TRBV6-5; TRBD1 might be the D (6 bases). There are 14 residues in the CDR3. Trimming left V 0 bases short and J 8 bases short, with 13 bases between. Germline lookup yields CDR1 MNHEY and CDR2 SVGAGI.

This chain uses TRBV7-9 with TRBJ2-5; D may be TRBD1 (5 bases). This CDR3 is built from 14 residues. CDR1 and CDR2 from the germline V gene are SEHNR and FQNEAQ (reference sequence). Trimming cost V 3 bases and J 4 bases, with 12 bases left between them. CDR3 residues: CASSLLQGRETQYF. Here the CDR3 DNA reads TGTGCCAGCAGCTTGCTCCAGGGCAGAGAGACCCAGTACTTC.

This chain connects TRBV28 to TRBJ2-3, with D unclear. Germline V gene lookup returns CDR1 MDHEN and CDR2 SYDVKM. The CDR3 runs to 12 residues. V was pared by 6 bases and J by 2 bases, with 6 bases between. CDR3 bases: TGTGCCAGCAGCTATCTCACAGATACGCAGTATTTT. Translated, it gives CASSYLTDTQYF.

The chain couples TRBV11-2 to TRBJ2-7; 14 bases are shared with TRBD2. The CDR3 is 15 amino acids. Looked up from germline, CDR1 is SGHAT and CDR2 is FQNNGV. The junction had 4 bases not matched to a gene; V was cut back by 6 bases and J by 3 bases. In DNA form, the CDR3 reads TGTGCCAGCAGGCCCGGGACTAGCGGGGGCTACGAGCAGTACTTC. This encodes CASRPGTSGGYEQYF.

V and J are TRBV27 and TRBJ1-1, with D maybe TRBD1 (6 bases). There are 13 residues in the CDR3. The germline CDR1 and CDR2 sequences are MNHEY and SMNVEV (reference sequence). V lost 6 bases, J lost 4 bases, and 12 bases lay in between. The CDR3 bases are TGTGCCAGCAGCGAGGGGGGGGGCACTGAAGCTTTCTTT. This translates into CASSEGGGTEAFF.